This T cell receptor (beta chain) was recorded in a study of blood T cell repertoires in COVID-19. Study at large: Acute and convalescent COVID-19 samples came from the United States, Italy and Spain. Sources were T cells, B-cell-depleted T cells, or PBMCs; the material itself was cDNA or gDNA.

Methods used by the authors: Scientists estimated how many nucleated cells there were by amplifying reference gene primers. TCRdb's copy holds only in-frame clones and misses some; the assay was immunoSEQ multiplex PCR. The D gene and trimming were derived from the DNA, and the V and J assignments and clone size from that table. The table records approximately 160,000 clones, around 90% of them present only once. This CDR3 is 15 amino acids long. The ends lost 1 base at V and 4 bases at J; junction bases unmatched: 7. The germline gives CDR1 MNHEY, CDR2 SMNVEV (reference sequence). While infection was still active, Seattle patients were enrolled and then followed longitudinally.

V gene TRBV27 combines with J gene TRBJ2-7; TRBD1 matches at 7 bases. The receptor was derived from a man aged 60 to 69 with COVID-19, enrolled during active disease. The sample consisted of peripheral blood. CDR3 DNA sequence: TGTGCCAGCAGTTTATATGCGACAGGGAAGTACGAGCAGTACTTC. Its translation: CASSLYATGKYEQYF.